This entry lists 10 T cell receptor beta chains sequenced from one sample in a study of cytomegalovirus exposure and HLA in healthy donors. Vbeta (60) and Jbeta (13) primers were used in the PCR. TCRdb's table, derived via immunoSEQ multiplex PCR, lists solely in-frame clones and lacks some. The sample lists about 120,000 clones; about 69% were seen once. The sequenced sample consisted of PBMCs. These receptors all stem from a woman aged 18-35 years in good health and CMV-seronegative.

The CDR3 nucleotides read TGTGCCAGCACGGGACAGTTAGTCGGAATTCAGCCCCAGCATTTT. Protein sequence: CASTGQLVGIQPQHF. This rearrangement joins TRBV2 to TRBJ1-5; 7 nucleotides agree with TRBD1. The CDR3 is 15 amino acids. Trimming cost V 7 bases and J 6 bases; bases outside gene matches: 12. CDR1 and CDR2 (germline): SNHLY, FYNNEI.

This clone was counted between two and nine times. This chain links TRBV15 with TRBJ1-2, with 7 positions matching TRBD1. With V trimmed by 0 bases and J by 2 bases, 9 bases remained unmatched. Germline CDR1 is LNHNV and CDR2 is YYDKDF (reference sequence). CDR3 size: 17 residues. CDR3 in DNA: TGTGCCACCAGCAGAGATCGGAGACAGGGCGAAAACTATGGCTACACCTTC. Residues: CATSRDRRQGENYGYTF.

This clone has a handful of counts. The CDR3 DNA reads as TGTGCCAGCAGGGCCGGGACAGAGAATTCACCCCTCCACTTT. Amino acids: CASRAGTENSPLHF. This chain joins TRBV5-4 and TRBJ1-6; 7 bases align to TRBD1. There are 14 residues in the CDR3. Losses at the gene ends were 5 bases for V and 7 bases for J; bases not matched to a gene: 6. The V gene's germline CDR1 is SGHNT and CDR2 YYREEE (reference sequence).

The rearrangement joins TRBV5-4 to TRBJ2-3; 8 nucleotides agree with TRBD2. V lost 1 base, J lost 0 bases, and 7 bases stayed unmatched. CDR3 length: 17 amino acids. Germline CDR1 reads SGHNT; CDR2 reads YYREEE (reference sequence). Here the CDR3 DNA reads TGTGCCAGCAGCTTGAAGAGCGGGGGTACTAGCACAGATACGCAGTATTTT. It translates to CASSLKSGGTSTDTQYF.

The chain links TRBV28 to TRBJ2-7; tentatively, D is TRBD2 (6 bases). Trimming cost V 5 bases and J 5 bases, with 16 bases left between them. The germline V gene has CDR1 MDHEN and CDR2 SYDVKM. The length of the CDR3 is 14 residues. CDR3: CASSRPLWEDEQYF. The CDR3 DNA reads TGTGCCAGCAGTCGCCCCCTTTGGGAGGACGAGCAGTACTTC.

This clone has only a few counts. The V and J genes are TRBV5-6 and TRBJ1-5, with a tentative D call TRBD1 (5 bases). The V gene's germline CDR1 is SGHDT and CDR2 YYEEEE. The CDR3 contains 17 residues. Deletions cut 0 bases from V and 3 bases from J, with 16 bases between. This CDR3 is CASSLGQGIELNQPQHF. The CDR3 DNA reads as TGTGCCAGCAGCTTGGGGCAGGGTATCGAGCTCAATCAGCCCCAGCATTTT. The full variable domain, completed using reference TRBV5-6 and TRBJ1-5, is DAGVTQSPTHLIKTRGQQVTLRCSPKSGHDTVSWYQQALGQGPQFIFQYYEEEERQRGNFPDRFSGHQFPNYSSELNVNALLLGDSALYLCASSLGQGIELNQPQHFGDGTRLSIL.

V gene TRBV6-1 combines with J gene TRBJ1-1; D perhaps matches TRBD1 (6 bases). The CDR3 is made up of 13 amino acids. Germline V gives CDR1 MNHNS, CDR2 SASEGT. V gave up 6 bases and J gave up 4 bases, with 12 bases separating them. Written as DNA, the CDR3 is TGTGCCAGCAGGGGGACAATTGGCACTGAAGCTTTCTTT. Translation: CASRGTIGTEAFF.

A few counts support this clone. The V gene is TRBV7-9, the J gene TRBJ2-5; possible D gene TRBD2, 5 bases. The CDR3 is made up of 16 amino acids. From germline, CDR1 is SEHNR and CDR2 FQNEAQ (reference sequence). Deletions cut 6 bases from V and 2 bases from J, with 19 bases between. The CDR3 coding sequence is TGTGCCAGCAGGCTTGCGGGTGGGTGGGGACAAGAGACCCAGTACTTC. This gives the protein CASRLAGGWGQETQYF.

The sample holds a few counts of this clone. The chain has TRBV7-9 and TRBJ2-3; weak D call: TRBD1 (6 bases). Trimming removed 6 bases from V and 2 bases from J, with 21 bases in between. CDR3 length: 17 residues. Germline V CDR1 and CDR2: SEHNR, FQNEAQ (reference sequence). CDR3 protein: CASRPTDSRTPTDTQYF. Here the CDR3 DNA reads TGTGCCAGCAGACCGACGGACAGCCGAACTCCCACAGATACGCAGTATTTT.

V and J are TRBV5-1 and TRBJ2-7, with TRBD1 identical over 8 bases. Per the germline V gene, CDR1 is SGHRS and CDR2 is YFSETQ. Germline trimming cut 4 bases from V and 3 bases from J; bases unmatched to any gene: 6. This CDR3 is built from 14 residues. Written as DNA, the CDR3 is TGCGCCAGCAGCCTGGGACAGGCGTACTACGAGCAGTACTTC. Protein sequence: CASSLGQAYYEQYF. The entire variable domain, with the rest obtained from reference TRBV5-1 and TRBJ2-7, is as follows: KAGVTQTPRYLIKTRGQQVTLSCSPISGHRSVSWYQQTPGQGLQFLFEYFSETQRNKGNFPGRFSGRQFSNSRSEMNVSTLELGDSALYLCASSLGQAYYEQYFGPGTRLTVT.